These 10 T cell receptor beta chains were all obtained from the same sample, sequenced in a study of PD-1 blockade in classical Hodgkin lymphoma. Documented time point: cycle 4 day 1 (C4D1), after more than 5 weeks of nivolumab. No patient escaped relapse after autologous stem cell transplantation, and brentuximab vedotin exposure varied. Some clones are missing from TCRdb's copy, which holds only in-frame ones; the method was immunoSEQ multiplex PCR. The table records about 32,000 clones, around 85% of them present only once. Here the sequenced sample was peripheral blood mononuclear cells (PBMCs), taken before the fourth cycle of nivolumab. These TCRs come from a human donor with classical Hodgkin lymphoma.

The chain is built from TRBV5-4 and TRBJ2-2; D tentatively fits TRBD1 or TRBD2 (5 bases each). Germline V lookup: CDR1 SGHNT, CDR2 YYREEE (reference sequence). The CDR3 runs to 14 residues. V was shortened by 7 bases and J by 4 bases, with 14 bases between the two germline ends. The CDR3 region has the DNA TGTGCCAGCCGCAATTCGAGGGGCACCGGGGAGCTGTTTTTT. Protein product: CASRNSRGTGELFF. The variable domain in full, with the rest retrieved from reference TRBV5-4 and TRBJ2-2, is ETGVTQSPTHLIKTRGQQVTLRCSSQSGHNTVSWYQQALGQGPQFIFQYYREEENGRGNFPPRFSGLQFPNYSSELNVNALELDDSALYLCASRNSRGTGELFFGEGSRLTVL.

The rearrangement uses TRBV5-6 and TRBJ2-7, with 10 bases identical to TRBD2. This CDR3 comprises 16 residues. Germline loops: CDR1 SGHDT, CDR2 YYEEEE. Trimming removed 2 bases from V and 4 bases from J; junction bases left unmatched: 9. The CDR3 bases are TGTGCCAGCAGCTTCCTTCTTAGCGGGAGGCCTTACGAGCAGTACTTC. Amino acid sequence: CASSFLLSGRPYEQYF.

This chain connects TRBV5-1 to TRBJ2-7; 10 bases agree with TRBD2. Germline CDR1 is SGHRS and CDR2 is YFSETQ. The CDR3 runs 14 residues. Trimming took 4 bases from V and 4 from J; bases not matched to a gene: 5. The CDR3 DNA is TGCGCCAGCAGCCCCGGGACTAGCGTATACGAGCAGTACTTC. It specifies CASSPGTSVYEQYF.

The V call is TRBV7-9, the J call TRBJ2-6; a possible D gene is TRBD1 (6 bases). Trimming left V 8 bases short and J 1 base short, with 21 bases between. This CDR3 is 18 amino acids long. Germline-derived CDR1 and CDR2 are SEHNR and FQNEAQ (reference sequence). The CDR3 DNA reads as TGTGCCAGCGGGGTCACAGGGAAAAGGCCTTCTGGGGCCAACGTCCTGACTTTC. Amino acids: CASGVTGKRPSGANVLTF.

The sample holds one count of this clone. The chain has TRBV10-1 and TRBJ2-5; 7 bases are a match to TRBD1. This CDR3 spans 13 amino acids. Germline assignment: CDR1 WNHNN and CDR2 SYGVQD (reference sequence). The V gene end was trimmed by 6 bases and the J gene end by 4 bases; junction bases not matched to a gene: 5. The CDR3, as DNA: TGCGCCAGCAGCCGACAGGGCGCAGAGACCCAGTACTTC. Amino acid sequence: CASSRQGAETQYF.

The chain joins TRBV5-5 to TRBJ1-1; 8 nucleotides agree with TRBD1. The CDR3 runs to 14 residues. J lost 1 base, V lost 4 bases, and 3 bases had no gene match. In germline, CDR1 is SGHKS, CDR2 YYEKEE (reference sequence). CDR3 protein: CASSPGQANTEAFF. Written as DNA, the CDR3 is TGTGCCAGCAGCCCGGGACAGGCGAACACTGAAGCTTTCTTT.

V usage is TRBV15 and J usage is TRBJ2-5; D not resolved. The CDR3 loop spans 16 amino acids. Trimming took off 2 bases at V and 2 bases at J, with 15 bases between the two ends. Germline V gene sequence: CDR1 LNHNV, CDR2 YYDKDF (reference sequence). This chain's CDR3 is CATSRSLWEAQETQYF. The CDR3 bases are TGTGCCACCAGCAGATCCCTTTGGGAAGCGCAAGAGACCCAGTACTTC.

The chain uses TRBV18 and TRBJ2-5; 7 nucleotides align to TRBD1. The CDR3 is 15 amino acids. After removal of 2 bases from V and 1 base from J, the junction contained 4 bases not matched to a gene. Looked up from germline, CDR1 is KGHSH and CDR2 is LQKENI. This CDR3 reads CASSPSTGLQETQYF. The CDR3 nucleotides read TGTGCCAGCTCACCATCGACAGGGCTCCAAGAGACCCAGTACTTC. Full variable domain (rest looked up from reference TRBV18 and TRBJ2-5): NAGVMQNPRHLVRRRGQEARLRCSPMKGHSHVYWYRQLPEEGLKFMVYLQKENIIDESGMPKERFSAEFPKEGPSILRIQQVVRGDSAAYFCASSPSTGLQETQYFGPGTRLLVL.

The chain employs TRBV6-1 and TRBJ1-4; TRBD1 is a possible D gene (6 bases). The CDR3 contains 15 residues. V lost 6 bases, J lost 5 bases, and 16 bases lay in between. CDR1 is MNHNS, CDR2 SASEGT, per germline. The CDR3 spells CASRPTGTTNEKLFF. The DNA of the CDR3 is TGTGCCAGCAGACCCACAGGGACCACAAATGAAAAACTGTTTTTT.

The chain combines TRBV25-1 with TRBJ2-7; a possible D gene is TRBD1 (6 bases). The germline V gene has CDR1 MGHDK and CDR2 SYGVNS. V was clipped by 2 bases and J by 6 bases, with 14 bases between them. The CDR3 is 14 residues long. The CDR3 coding sequence is TGTGCCAGCAGTGAACCTGGGGGCAGGGGCGAGCAGTACGTC. This codes for CASSEPGGRGEQYV.